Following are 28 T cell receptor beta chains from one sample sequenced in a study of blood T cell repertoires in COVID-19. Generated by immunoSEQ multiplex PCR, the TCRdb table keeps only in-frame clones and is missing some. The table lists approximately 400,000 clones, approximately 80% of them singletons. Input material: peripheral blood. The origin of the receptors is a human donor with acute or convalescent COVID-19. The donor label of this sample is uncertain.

This CDR3 is CSVEIAYGYGYTF. For the CDR3, the DNA is TGCAGCGTTGAAATAGCGTACGGGTATGGCTACACCTTC. The chain carries TRBV29-1 and TRBJ1-2; D remains ambiguous. V lost 2 bases and J lost 5, with 12 bases in between. CDR3 length: 13 amino acids. The germline CDR1 and CDR2 sequences are SQVTM and ANQGSEA. Variable domain in full (rest from reference TRBV29-1 and TRBJ1-2): SAVISQKPSRDICQRGTSLTIQCQVDSQVTMMFWYRQQPGQSLTLIATANQGSEATYESGFVIDKFPISRPNLTFSTLTVSNMSPEDSSIYLCSVEIAYGYGYTFGSGTRLTVV.

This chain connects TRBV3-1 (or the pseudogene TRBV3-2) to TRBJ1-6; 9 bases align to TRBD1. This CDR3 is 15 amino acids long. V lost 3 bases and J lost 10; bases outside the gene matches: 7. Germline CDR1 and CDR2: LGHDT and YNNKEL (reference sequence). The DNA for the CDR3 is TGTGCCAGCAGCCAGGGACAGGGTGTTTGGTCACCCCTCCACTTT. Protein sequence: CASSQGQGVWSPLHF.

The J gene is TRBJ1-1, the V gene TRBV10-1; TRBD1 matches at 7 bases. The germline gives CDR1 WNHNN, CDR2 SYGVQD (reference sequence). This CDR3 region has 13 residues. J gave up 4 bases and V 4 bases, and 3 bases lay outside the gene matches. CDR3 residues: CASSAGGTTEAFF. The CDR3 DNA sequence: TGCGCCAGCAGTGCAGGGGGGACCACTGAAGCTTTCTTT.

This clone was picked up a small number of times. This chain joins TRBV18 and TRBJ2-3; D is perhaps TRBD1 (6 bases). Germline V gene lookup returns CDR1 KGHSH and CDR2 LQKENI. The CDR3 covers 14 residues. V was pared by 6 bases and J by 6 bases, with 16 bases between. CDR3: CASSRPGAMDTQYF. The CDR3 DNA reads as TGTGCCAGCTCTAGGCCAGGGGCGATGGATACGCAGTATTTT.

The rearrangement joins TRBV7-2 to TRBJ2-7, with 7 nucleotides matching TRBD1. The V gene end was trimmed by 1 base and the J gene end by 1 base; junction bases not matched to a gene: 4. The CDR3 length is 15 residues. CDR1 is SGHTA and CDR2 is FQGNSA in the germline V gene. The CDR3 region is CASSLEETGSYEQYF. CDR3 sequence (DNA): TGTGCCAGCAGCTTAGAAGAGACAGGGTCCTACGAGCAGTACTTC.

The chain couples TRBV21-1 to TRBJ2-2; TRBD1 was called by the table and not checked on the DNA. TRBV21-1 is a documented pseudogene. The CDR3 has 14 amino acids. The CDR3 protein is CASGDSEYGGELFF. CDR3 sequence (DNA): TGTGCCAGCGGGGACAGTGAGTATGGCGGGGAGCTGTTTTTT.

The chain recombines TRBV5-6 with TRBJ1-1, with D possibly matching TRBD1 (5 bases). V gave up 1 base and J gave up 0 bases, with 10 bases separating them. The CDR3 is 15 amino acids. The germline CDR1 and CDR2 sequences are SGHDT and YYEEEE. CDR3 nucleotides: TGTGCCAGCAGCTTGAGGGGAAACATGAACACTGAAGCTTTCTTT. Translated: CASSLRGNMNTEAFF. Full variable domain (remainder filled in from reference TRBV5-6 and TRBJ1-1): DAGVTQSPTHLIKTRGQQVTLRCSPKSGHDTVSWYQQALGQGPQFIFQYYEEEERQRGNFPDRFSGHQFPNYSSELNVNALLLGDSALYLCASSLRGNMNTEAFFGQGTRLTVV.

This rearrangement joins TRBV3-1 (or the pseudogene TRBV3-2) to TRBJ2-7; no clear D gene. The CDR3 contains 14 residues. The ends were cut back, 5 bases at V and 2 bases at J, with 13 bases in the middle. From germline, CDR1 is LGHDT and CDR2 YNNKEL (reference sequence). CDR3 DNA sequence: TGTGCCAGCAGCAACCGCGGCGGAACCTACGAGCAGTACTTC. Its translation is CASSNRGGTYEQYF.

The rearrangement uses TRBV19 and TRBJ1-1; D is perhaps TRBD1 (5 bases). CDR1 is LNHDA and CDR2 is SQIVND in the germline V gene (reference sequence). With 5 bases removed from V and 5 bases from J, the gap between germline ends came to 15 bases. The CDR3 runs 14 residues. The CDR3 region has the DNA TGTGCCAGTAGTGTCGGACTGGGGGGGACTGAAGCTTTCTTT. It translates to CASSVGLGGTEAFF.

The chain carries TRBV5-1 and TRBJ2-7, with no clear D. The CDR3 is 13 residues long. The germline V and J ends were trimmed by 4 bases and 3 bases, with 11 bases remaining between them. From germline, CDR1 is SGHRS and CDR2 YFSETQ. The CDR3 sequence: CASSPDTFYEQYF. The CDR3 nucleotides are TGCGCCAGCAGCCCCGACACGTTCTACGAGCAGTACTTC.

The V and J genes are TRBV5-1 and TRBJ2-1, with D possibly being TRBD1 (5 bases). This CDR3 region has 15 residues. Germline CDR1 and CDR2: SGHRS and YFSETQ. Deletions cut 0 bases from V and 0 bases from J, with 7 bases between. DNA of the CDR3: TGCGCCAGCAGCTTGGTAGGGGCCTCCTACAATGAGCAGTTCTTC. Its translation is CASSLVGASYNEQFF.

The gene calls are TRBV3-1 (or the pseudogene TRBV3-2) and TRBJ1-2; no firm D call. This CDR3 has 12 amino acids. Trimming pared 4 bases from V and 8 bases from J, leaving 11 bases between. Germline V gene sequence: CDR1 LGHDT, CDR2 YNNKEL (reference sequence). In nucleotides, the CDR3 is TGTGCCAGCAGCCGGAGAGAGCGGGGCTACACCTTC. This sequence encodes CASSRRERGYTF.

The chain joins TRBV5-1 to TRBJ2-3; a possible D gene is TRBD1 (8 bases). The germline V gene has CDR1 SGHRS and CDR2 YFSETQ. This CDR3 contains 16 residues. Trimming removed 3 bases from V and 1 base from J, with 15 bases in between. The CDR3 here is CASSSNRGGRTDTQYF. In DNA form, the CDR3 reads TGCGCCAGCAGCTCTAACAGGGGGGGCCGCACAGATACGCAGTATTTT.

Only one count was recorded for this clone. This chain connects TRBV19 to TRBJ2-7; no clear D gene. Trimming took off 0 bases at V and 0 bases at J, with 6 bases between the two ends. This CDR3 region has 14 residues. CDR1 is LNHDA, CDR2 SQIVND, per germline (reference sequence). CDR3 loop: CASSIDRVSYEQYF. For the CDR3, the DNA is TGTGCCAGTAGTATAGACCGGGTCTCCTACGAGCAGTACTTC.

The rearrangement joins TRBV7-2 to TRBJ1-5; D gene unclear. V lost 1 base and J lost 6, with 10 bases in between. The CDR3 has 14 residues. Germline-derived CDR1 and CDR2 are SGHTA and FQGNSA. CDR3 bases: TGTGCCAGCAGCTTAGGTCTAGGTCCTCAGCCCCAGCATTTT. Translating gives CASSLGLGPQPQHF.

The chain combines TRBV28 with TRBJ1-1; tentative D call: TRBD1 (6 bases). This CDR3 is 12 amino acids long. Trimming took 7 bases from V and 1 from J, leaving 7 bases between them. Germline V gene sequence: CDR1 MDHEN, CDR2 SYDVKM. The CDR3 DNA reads TGTGCCAGCAAACAGGGGAACACTGAAGCTTTCTTT. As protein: CASKQGNTEAFF. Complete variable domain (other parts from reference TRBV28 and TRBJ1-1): DVKVTQSSRYLVKRTGEKVFLECVQDMDHENMFWYRQDPGLGLRLIYFSYDVKMKEKGDIPEGYSVSREKKERFSLILESASTNQTSMYLCASKQGNTEAFFGQGTRLTVV.

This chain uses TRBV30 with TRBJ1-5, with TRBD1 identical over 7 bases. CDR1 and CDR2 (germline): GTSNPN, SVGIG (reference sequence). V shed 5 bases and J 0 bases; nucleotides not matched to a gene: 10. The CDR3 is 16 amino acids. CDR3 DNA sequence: TGTGCCTGGTCTCCCCGGGACAGATATAGCAATCAGCCCCAGCATTTT. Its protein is CAWSPRDRYSNQPQHF.

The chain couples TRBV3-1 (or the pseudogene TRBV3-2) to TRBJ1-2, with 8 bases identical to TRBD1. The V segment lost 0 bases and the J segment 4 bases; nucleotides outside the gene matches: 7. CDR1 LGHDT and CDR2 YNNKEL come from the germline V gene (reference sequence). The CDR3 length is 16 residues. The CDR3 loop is CASSQDPGGTPYGYTF. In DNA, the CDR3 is TGTGCCAGCAGCCAAGACCCAGGGGGCACCCCCTATGGCTACACCTTC.

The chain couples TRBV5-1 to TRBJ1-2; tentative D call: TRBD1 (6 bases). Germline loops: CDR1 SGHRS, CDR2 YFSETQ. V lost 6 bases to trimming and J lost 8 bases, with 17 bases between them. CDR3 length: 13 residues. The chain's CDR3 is CASTRSQGYGYTF. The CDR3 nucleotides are TGCGCCAGCACCCGCTCCCAGGGGTACGGCTACACCTTC.

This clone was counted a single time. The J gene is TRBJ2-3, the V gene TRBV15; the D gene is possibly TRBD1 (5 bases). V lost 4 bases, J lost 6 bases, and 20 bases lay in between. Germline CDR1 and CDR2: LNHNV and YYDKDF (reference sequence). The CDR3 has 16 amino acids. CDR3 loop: CATSTNSPGRRDTQYF. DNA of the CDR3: TGTGCCACCAGCACAAACTCCCCAGGGCGACGGGATACGCAGTATTTT.

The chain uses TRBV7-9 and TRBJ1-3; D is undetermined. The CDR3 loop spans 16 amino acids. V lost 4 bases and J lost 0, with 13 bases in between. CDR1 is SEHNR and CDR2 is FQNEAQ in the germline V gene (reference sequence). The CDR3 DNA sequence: TGTGCCAGCAGCTCCCCGCGGGCAGGCTCTGGAAACACCATATATTTT. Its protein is CASSSPRAGSGNTIYF.

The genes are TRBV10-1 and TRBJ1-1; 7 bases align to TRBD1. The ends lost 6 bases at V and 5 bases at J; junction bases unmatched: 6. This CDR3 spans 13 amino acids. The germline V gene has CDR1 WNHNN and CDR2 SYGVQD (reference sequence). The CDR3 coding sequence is TGCGCCAGCAGACAACAGGGGACAACTGAAGCTTTCTTT. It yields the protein CASRQQGTTEAFF.

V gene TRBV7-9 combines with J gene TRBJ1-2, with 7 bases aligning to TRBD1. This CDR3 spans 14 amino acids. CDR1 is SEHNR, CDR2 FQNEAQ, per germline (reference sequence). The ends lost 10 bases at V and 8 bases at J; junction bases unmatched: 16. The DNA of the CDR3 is TGTGCCATACTACAGGGGAGGCTTTCGGGAGGCTACACCTTC. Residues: CAILQGRLSGGYTF.

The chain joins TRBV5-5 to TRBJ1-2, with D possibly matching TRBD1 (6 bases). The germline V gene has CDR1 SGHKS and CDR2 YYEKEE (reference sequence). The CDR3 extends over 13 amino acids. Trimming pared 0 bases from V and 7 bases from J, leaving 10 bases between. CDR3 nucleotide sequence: TGTGCCAGCAGCTTGGACAGGGTGGGTGGCTACACCTTC. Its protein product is CASSLDRVGGYTF. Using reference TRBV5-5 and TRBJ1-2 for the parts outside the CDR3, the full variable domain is DAGVTQSPTHLIKTRGQQVTLRCSPISGHKSVSWYQQVLGQGPQFIFQYYEKEERGRGNFPDRFSARQFPNYSSELNVNALLLGDSALYLCASSLDRVGGYTFGSGTRLTVV.

The CDR3 coding sequence is TGTGCCAGCTCCTCCGGGGGAAGCTCCTACGAGCAGTACTTC. This codes for CASSSGGSSYEQYF. The chain joins TRBV13 to TRBJ2-7; D may be TRBD2 (6 bases). Germline-derived CDR1 and CDR2 are PRHDT and FYEKMQ (reference sequence). This CDR3 comprises 14 residues. V was cut by 8 bases and J by 0 bases, with 14 bases left in between.

The CDR3 loop reads CASSAGTSVKETQYF. CDR3 nucleotide sequence: TGTGCCAGCTCGGCCGGGACTAGCGTAAAAGAGACCCAGTACTTC. This chain joins TRBV18 and TRBJ2-5; TRBD2 matches 10 bases. V shed 6 bases, J shed 3 bases, and the junction held 7 bases outside the gene matches. Germline CDR1 is KGHSH and CDR2 is LQKENI. The CDR3 covers 15 residues.

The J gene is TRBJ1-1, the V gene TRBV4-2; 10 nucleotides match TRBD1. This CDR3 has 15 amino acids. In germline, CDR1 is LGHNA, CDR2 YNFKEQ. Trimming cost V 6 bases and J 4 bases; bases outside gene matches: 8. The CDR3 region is CASSQTTGGTTEAFF. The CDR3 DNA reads TGTGCCAGCAGTCAAACGACAGGGGGCACCACTGAAGCTTTCTTT.

The CDR3 DNA reads as TGTGCCACCAGCACCTGGACTGGTGAAAAACTGTTTTTT. It translates to CATSTWTGEKLFF. The chain is built from TRBV15 and TRBJ1-4; D remains ambiguous. V was cut by 4 bases and J by 7 bases, with 10 bases left in between. The CDR3 is made up of 13 amino acids. Germline-derived CDR1 and CDR2 are LNHNV and YYDKDF (reference sequence).